The 14 T cell receptor beta chains reported below all come from one sample, sequenced in a study of T cells in localized non-small cell lung cancer. Assay used: immunoSEQ multiplex PCR; TCRdb lists only in-frame clones, some missing. Among 40,000 or so clones listed, around 75% were seen once. The specimen comprised PBMCs, sampled before any cancer treatment. These receptors were taken from a woman aged 35 to 70 with stage II squamous cell lung carcinoma.

This clone was found a few times. The gene calls are TRBV10-3 and TRBJ2-7; D not certain. Trimming cost V 0 bases and J 3 bases, with 6 bases left between them. CDR3 length equals 13 residues. The germline V gene encodes CDR1 ENHRY and CDR2 SYGVKD. CDR3 protein: CAISESGLYEQYV. In DNA form, the CDR3 reads TGTGCCATCAGTGAGTCGGGCCTCTACGAGCAGTACGTC.

This chain connects TRBV11-2 to TRBJ2-5; 7 bases align to TRBD2. Germline V gene data show CDR1 as SGHAT and CDR2 as FQNNGV. After removal of 2 bases from V and 5 bases from J, the junction contained 11 bases not matched to a gene. The CDR3 consists of 16 residues. This CDR3 reads CASSLTELNGGETQYF. The CDR3 region has the DNA TGTGCCAGCAGCTTAACGGAGCTAAACGGGGGGGAGACCCAGTACTTC.

This clone was counted between two and nine times. The rearrangement uses TRBV9 and TRBJ2-1, with D perhaps matching TRBD2 (6 bases). Trimming shortened V by 3 bases and J by 6 bases, and 22 bases separated the two germline ends. CDR1 and CDR2 from the germline V gene are SGDLS and YYNGEE. The CDR3 consists of 17 residues. The CDR3 region is CASSEPPGGSSLNEQFF. The CDR3 region has the DNA TGTGCCAGCAGCGAACCCCCAGGAGGGAGCTCACTCAATGAGCAGTTCTTC.

The chain couples TRBV6-4 to TRBJ1-1, with D unresolved. The CDR3 is 13 residues long. Germline V gene sequence: CDR1 MRHNA, CDR2 SNTAGT. V lost 6 bases, J lost 7 bases, and 15 bases lay in between. Here the CDR3 DNA reads TGTGCCAGCAGCCCCCGGGGAGGGCTTGAAGCTTTCTTT. This translates into CASSPRGGLEAFF.

The chain carries TRBV18 and TRBJ2-7; D tentatively fits TRBD1 or TRBD2 (6 bases each). Germline CDR1 and CDR2: KGHSH and LQKENI. The CDR3 is made up of 15 amino acids. V shed 2 bases and J shed 2 bases, with 13 bases lying between them. This chain's CDR3 is CASSPSAGGPYEQYF. CDR3 DNA sequence: TGTGCCAGCTCACCAAGCGCCGGGGGCCCCTACGAGCAGTACTTC.

CDR3 sequence: CAISESGSGGYEQYF. CDR3 nucleotide sequence: TGTGCCATCAGTGAGTCAGGTAGCGGGGGATACGAGCAGTACTTC. V is TRBV10-3 and J is TRBJ2-7; 9 bases fit TRBD2. The CDR3 spans 15 residues. Looked up from germline, CDR1 is ENHRY and CDR2 is SYGVKD. The V gene end was trimmed by 0 bases and the J gene end by 4 bases; junction bases not matched to a gene: 4.

The chain combines TRBV7-9 with TRBJ1-1, with 8 bases identical to TRBD1. The CDR3 is 15 amino acids. Losses at the gene ends were 5 bases for V and 6 bases for J; bases not matched to a gene: 11. Germline assignment: CDR1 SEHNR and CDR2 FQNEAQ (reference sequence). This CDR3 reads CASSLTGATEAEAFF. The CDR3 nucleotides are TGTGCCAGCAGCCTGACAGGGGCCACGGAGGCTGAAGCTTTCTTT. The full variable domain, in which reference TRBV7-9 and TRBJ1-1 provide the parts outside the CDR3, is DTGVSQNPRHKITKRGQNVTFRCDPISEHNRLYWYRQTLGQGPEFLTYFQNEAQLEKSRLLSDRFSAERPKGSFSTLEIQRTEQGDSAMYLCASSLTGATEAEAFFGQGTRLTVV.

J is TRBJ2-5 and V is TRBV11-3, with D possibly matching TRBD2 (6 bases). The CDR3 spans 12 residues. The V and J ends lost 8 bases and 2 bases respectively, with 9 bases between them. The germline V gene has CDR1 SGHNT and CDR2 YENEEA. The CDR3 is CASSEGQETQYF. The CDR3 nucleotides read TGTGCCAGCTCGGAGGGGCAAGAGACCCAGTACTTC.

This clone showed up just a few times. The chain is built from TRBV27 and TRBJ1-1; TRBD1 aligns across 9 bases. This CDR3 spans 13 amino acids. Looked up from germline, CDR1 is MNHEY and CDR2 is SMNVEV (reference sequence). Losses at the gene ends were 5 bases for V and 10 bases for J; bases not matched to a gene: 8. CDR3 residues: CASSGTGTGTAFF. For the CDR3, the DNA is TGTGCCAGCAGTGGAACCGGGACAGGGACAGCTTTCTTT.

This clone came up a few times. This chain links TRBV9 with TRBJ1-4; D gene ambiguous. CDR3 length: 14 amino acids. Germline values: CDR1 SGDLS, CDR2 YYNGEE. The germline V and J ends were trimmed by 0 bases and 8 bases, with 11 bases remaining between them. The CDR3 region is CASSVAFRSEKLFF. The CDR3 DNA is TGTGCCAGCAGCGTAGCCTTTAGGAGCGAAAAACTGTTTTTT.

The chain uses TRBV4-2 and TRBJ2-3, with a weak D call TRBD2 (6 bases). In germline, CDR1 is LGHNA, CDR2 YNFKEQ. The CDR3 has 16 residues. The ends were cut back, 4 bases at V and 3 bases at J, with 17 bases in the middle. This CDR3 reads CASSPFSGSPTDTQYF. The CDR3, as DNA: TGTGCCAGCAGCCCCTTTTCCGGGAGCCCTACAGATACGCAGTATTTT.

The chain joins TRBV27 to TRBJ2-5; D is unclear. Germline V gene lookup returns CDR1 MNHEY and CDR2 SMNVEV (reference sequence). The V end lost 8 bases, the J end lost 7 bases, and 17 bases lay between the germline ends. The CDR3 consists of 13 residues. CDR3 sequence (DNA): TGTGCCAGCGCCCTTTCACTCACGGGGACCCAGTACTTC. This encodes CASALSLTGTQYF.

The V call is TRBV6-5, the J call TRBJ1-2; TRBD1 is a possible D gene (5 bases). Germline loops: CDR1 MNHEY, CDR2 SVGAGI. The CDR3 loop spans 12 amino acids. The V and J ends lost 6 bases and 4 bases respectively, with 9 bases between them. CDR3 in DNA: TGTGCCAGCAGCGTTGACAGCTATGGCTACACCTTC. Translating gives CASSVDSYGYTF.

This chain connects TRBV5-6 to TRBJ2-7; 10 positions match TRBD1. Trimming at V came to 4 bases and at J to 5 bases, leaving 6 bases not matched to a gene. This CDR3 spans 14 amino acids. Looked up from germline, CDR1 is SGHDT and CDR2 is YYEEEE. For the CDR3, the DNA is TGTGCCAGCAGCCACGGGACAGGGGTCAACGAGCAGTACTTC. It translates to CASSHGTGVNEQYF.